These T cell receptor beta chains were read from a single sample in a study of T cells after yellow fever vaccination. Via MiXCR, TCRdb re-called the 5' RACE reads, giving one row per CDR3 protein. The table has 140,000 to 150,000 distinct CDR3 sequences, just over 6.5% seen once. The starting material was CD4+ T cells sorted from PBMCs, obtained 10 days after the yellow fever booster vaccination. These receptors were collected from a man aged 25 to 45 who received the YFV17D yellow fever vaccine. CDR3s include the opening cysteine and the closing phenylalanine or tryptophan. The D gene is left open where the match is weak. Clone size is shown for a subset of rows, as once, few, many or a class of expanded clone.

j_gene: TRBJ1-1; d_gene: TRBD1; abundance: many; v_gene: TRBV6-2/TRBV6-3; CDR3nt: TGTGCCAGCAGTTGGACAGGGGCGACTGAAGCTTTCTTT; CDR3aa: CASSWTGATEAFF
j_gene: TRBJ2-5; d_gene: .; abundance: few; v_gene: TRBV23-1; CDR3nt: TGCGCCAGCAGTCAAGGCGGAGGGGCATTAGGAGAGACCCAGTACTTC; CDR3aa: CASSQGGGALGETQYF
j_gene: TRBJ2-1; d_gene: .; abundance: many; v_gene: TRBV5-1; CDR3nt: TGCGCCAGCAGCAGACTGGTTGAAAGCTCCTACAATGAGCAGTTCTTC; CDR3aa: CASSRLVESSYNEQFF
j_gene: TRBJ2-5; d_gene: .; abundance: few; v_gene: TRBV7-2; CDR3nt: TGTGCCAGCAGCTTAATGTCCCTCGGGTACCAAGAGACCCAGTACTTC; CDR3aa: CASSLMSLGYQETQYF
j_gene: TRBJ2-7; d_gene: TRBD2; abundance: .; v_gene: TRBV28; CDR3nt: TGTGCCACCACGCTAGCGGGAGGTTTTGAGCAGTACTTC; CDR3aa: CATTLAGGFEQYF
j_gene: TRBJ1-3; d_gene: .; abundance: many; v_gene: TRBV4-3; CDR3nt: TGCGCCAGCAGCCAAGATAGGACAGTCTCTGGAAACACCATATATTTT; CDR3aa: CASSQDRTVSGNTIYF
j_gene: TRBJ2-7; d_gene: .; abundance: many; v_gene: TRBV2; CDR3nt: TGTGCCAGCAGTGAATTGGCGGCCTACGAGCAGTACTTC; CDR3aa: CASSELAAYEQYF
j_gene: TRBJ2-7; d_gene: .; abundance: many; v_gene: TRBV7-2; CDR3nt: TGTGCCAGCAGCTTGGGGGCGGAGATCTACGAGCAGTACTTC; CDR3aa: CASSLGAEIYEQYF
j_gene: TRBJ2-1; d_gene: TRBD2; abundance: many; v_gene: TRBV4-3; CDR3nt: TGCGCCAGCAGCCGAGGGGAGGGTGAGCAGTTCTTC; CDR3aa: CASSRGEGEQFF
j_gene: TRBJ1-2; d_gene: .; abundance: many; v_gene: TRBV3-1; CDR3nt: TGTGCCAGCAGCCAATTAGAGGGTGGATCCTATGGCTACACCTTC; CDR3aa: CASSQLEGGSYGYTF
j_gene: TRBJ2-3; d_gene: .; abundance: many; v_gene: TRBV7-2; CDR3nt: TGTGCCAGCAGCGGAGTAGGAGATACGCAGTATTTT; CDR3aa: CASSGVGDTQYF
j_gene: TRBJ2-3; d_gene: .; abundance: many; v_gene: TRBV20-1; CDR3nt: TGCAGTGCTAGGACTGCTAGCACAGATACGCAGTATTTT; CDR3aa: CSARTASTDTQYF
j_gene: TRBJ2-2; d_gene: .; abundance: .; v_gene: TRBV5-4; CDR3nt: TGTGCCAGCAGCTTCACCGGAGGGGCAGGAGGGGCCGGGGAGCTGTTTTTT; CDR3aa: CASSFTGGAGGAGELFF
j_gene: TRBJ2-1; d_gene: TRBD2; abundance: .; v_gene: TRBV19; CDR3nt: TGTGCCAGTAGTAGGACTAGTTCCCTGAATGAGCAGTTCTTC; CDR3aa: CASSRTSSLNEQFF
j_gene: TRBJ2-3; d_gene: .; abundance: many; v_gene: TRBV29-1; CDR3nt: TGCAGCGCCTCTTTTATGATCAGGGACACAGATACGCAGTATTTT; CDR3aa: CSASFMIRDTDTQYF
j_gene: TRBJ1-2; d_gene: TRBD1; abundance: .; v_gene: TRBV28; CDR3nt: TGTGCCATTTTGGGTCCAGGGGGCGCGGACTATGGCTACACCTTC; CDR3aa: CAILGPGGADYGYTF